One T cell receptor beta chain is described in this entry. Its matching antigen is unknown. Clones were read by immunoSEQ multiplex PCR, and TCRdb kept only the in-frame ones, dropping some. This table holds around 500,000 clones, roughly nine tenths found once. The treatment here: roughly 20 received Ad26.COV2.S at low or high dose, single or two shots; about five received placebo; per-sample allocation not given. Each sample was drawn 63 days after the first injection (of vaccine or placebo). An Ad26 vector that expressed Wuhan-strain SARS-CoV-2 spike constituted the vaccine. In germline, CDR1 is SGHKS, CDR2 YYEKEE (reference sequence). V lost 1 base, J lost 2 bases, and 14 bases lay in between. The CDR3 extends over 16 amino acids. This specimen belongs to a study of Ad26.COV2.S vaccination and SARS-CoV-2 variants. General study results and limits: Substantial response breadth was reportedly seen for spike-specific CD8+ and CD4+ T cells after vaccination.

The rearrangement uses TRBV5-5 and TRBJ2-3; the D gene could be TRBD1 or TRBD2 (5 bases each). This specimen consisted of peripheral blood, obtained in a trial of Ad26.COV2.S vaccine versus placebo. The source is a person aged 18-65 years who received the Ad26.COV2.S COVID-19 vaccine or a placebo. The CDR3: CASSLYSGTATDTQYF. CDR3 nucleotides: TGTGCCAGCAGCTTGTATAGTGGGACCGCCACAGATACGCAGTATTTT.